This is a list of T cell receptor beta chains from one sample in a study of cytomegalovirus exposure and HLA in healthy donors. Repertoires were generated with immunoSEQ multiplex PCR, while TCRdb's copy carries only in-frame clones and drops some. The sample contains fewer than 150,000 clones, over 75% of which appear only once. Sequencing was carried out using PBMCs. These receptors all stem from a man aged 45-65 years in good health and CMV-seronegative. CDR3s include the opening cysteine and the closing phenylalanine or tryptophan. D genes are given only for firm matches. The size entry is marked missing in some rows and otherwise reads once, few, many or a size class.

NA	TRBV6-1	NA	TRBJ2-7	TGTGCCAGCAGCCACCCTCGGGTCGAGCAGTACTTC	CASSHPRVEQYF
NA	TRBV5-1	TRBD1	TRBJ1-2	TGCGCCAGCAGCTTGGGACCGGGACAGGGGGCTGACTATGGCTACACCTTC	CASSLGPGQGADYGYTF
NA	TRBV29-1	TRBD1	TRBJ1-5	TGCAGCGTTGATATAGAGGGGGCTCTTGCTCAATTAGCAATCAGGTCCCAGCATTTT	CSVDIEGALAQLAIRSQHF
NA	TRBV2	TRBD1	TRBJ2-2	TGTGCCAGCAGTGGACAGGGGGTCCCCGGGGAGCTGTTTTTT	CASSGQGVPGELFF
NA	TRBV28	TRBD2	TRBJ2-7	TGTGCCAGCAGTTCCACTAGCGGGAGGACTATTTTC	CASSSTSGRTIF
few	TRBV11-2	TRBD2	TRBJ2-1	TGTGCCAGCAGCTTAGTCGGGACTAGCGGGAGAAGTTCCTACAATGAGCAGTTCTTC	CASSLVGTSGRSSYNEQFF
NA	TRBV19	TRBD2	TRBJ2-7	TGTGCCAGTAGTGTAAAGACTAGCGGGAGCATCGAGCAGTACTTC	CASSVKTSGSIEQYF
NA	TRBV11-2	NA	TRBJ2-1	TGTGCCAGCGTCTTCGGGATGGATTACAATGAGCAGTTCTTC	CASVFGMDYNEQFF
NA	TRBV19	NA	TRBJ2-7	TGTGCCAGTAGTATTCGCGGTAGGAGCTCCTACGAGCAGTACTTC	CASSIRGRSSYEQYF
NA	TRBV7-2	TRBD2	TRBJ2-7	TGTGCCAGCAGCTTGACTAGCGGGCTTTCCTACGAGCAGTACTTC	CASSLTSGLSYEQYF
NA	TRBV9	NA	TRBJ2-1	TGTGCCAGCAGCGTAATCGTTAGCGATGAGCAGTTCTTC	CASSVIVSDEQFF
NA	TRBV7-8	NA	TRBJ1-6	TGTGCCAGCACCCAAGGGGCGACAAGACCCTATAATTCACCCCTCCACTTT	CASTQGATRPYNSPLHF
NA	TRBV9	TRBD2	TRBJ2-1	TGTGCCAGCAGCCTTGGGACTAGCGGAAACAATGAGCAGTTCTTC	CASSLGTSGNNEQFF
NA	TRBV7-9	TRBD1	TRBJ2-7	TGTGCCAGCAGCATCCGACAGGGACGCGAGCAGTACTTC	CASSIRQGREQYF
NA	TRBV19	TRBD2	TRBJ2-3	TGTGCCAGTAGTATACTCCCGGGAGGGCCTTCGGATACGCAGTATTTT	CASSILPGGPSDTQYF
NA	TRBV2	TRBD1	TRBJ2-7	TGTGCCAGCAGCAGACAGGGCTCAGACGAGCAGTACTTC	CASSRQGSDEQYF
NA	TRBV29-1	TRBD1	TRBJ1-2	TGCAGCGCGCCGGGACAGGGGGACTATGGCTACACCTTC	CSAPGQGDYGYTF
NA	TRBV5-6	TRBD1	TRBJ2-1	TGTGCCAGCAGCTTGATCTACAGGGGGGAATACAATGAGCAGTTCTTC	CASSLIYRGEYNEQFF
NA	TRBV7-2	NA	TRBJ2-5	TGTGCCAGCAGCTTAGATAACACAAGGGGGGGGTACTTC	CASSLDNTRGGYF
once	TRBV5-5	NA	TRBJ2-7	TGTGCCAGCAGCGGGCCAGTCGCGCTCGCTACCTACGAGCAGTACTTC	CASSGPVALATYEQYF
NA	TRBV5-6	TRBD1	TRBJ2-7	TGTGCCAGCAGCTCCGGGACAGGTCACTACGAGCAGTACTTC	CASSSGTGHYEQYF
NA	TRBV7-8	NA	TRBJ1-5	TGTGCCAGCAGCTTAGTTGAGGTCTCGAGTTTGAATCAGCCCCAGCATTTT	CASSLVEVSSLNQPQHF
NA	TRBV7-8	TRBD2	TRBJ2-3	TGTGCCAGCAGCTTAGCGGCTAGCGGGCTCACAGATACGCAGTATTTT	CASSLAASGLTDTQYF
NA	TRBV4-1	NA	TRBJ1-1	TGCGCCAGCAGCCAGGAGGCGTTTGGGGGGGCCACTGAAGCTTTCTTT	CASSQEAFGGATEAFF
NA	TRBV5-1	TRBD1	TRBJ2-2	TGCGCCAGCAGCTTGTCTCCGGGACAGTTCAACACCGGGGAGCTGTTTTTT	CASSLSPGQFNTGELFF
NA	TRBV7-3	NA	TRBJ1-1	TGTGCCAGCAGCCGAGACAACCTGAACACTGAAGCTTTCTTT	CASSRDNLNTEAFF
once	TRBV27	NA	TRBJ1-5	TGTGCCAGCAGTTTCAAGCCAAATCAGCCCCAGCATTTT	CASSFKPNQPQHF
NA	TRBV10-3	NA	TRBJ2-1	TGTGCCATCAGGCAAAGGGGGGGGAATGAGCAGTTCTTC	CAIRQRGGNEQFF
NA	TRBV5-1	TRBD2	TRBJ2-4	TGCGCCAGCAGCCCAAATCCGGGACTAGCGGGAGAGTCCAAAAACATTCAGTACTTC	CASSPNPGLAGESKNIQYF
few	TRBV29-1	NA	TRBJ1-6	TGCAGCGTGAGTGGGACAAAGAATTCACCCCTCCACTTT	CSVSGTKNSPLHF
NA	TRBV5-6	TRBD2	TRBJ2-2	TGTGCCAGCAGCTTGCGCCTAGCGGGAGAGTCCGGGGAGCTGTTTTTT	CASSLRLAGESGELFF
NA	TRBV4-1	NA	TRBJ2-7	TGCGCCAGCAGCCAAATTCGTCGGACAGTTTGGTCCTACGAGCAGTACTTC	CASSQIRRTVWSYEQYF
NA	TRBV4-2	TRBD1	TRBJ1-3	TGTGCCAGCAGCCAGGGACAGGGGGCCAACTCTGGAAACACCATATATTTT	CASSQGQGANSGNTIYF
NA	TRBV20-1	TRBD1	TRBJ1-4	TGCAGTGTAGGACAGGATGAAAAACTGTTTTTT	CSVGQDEKLFF
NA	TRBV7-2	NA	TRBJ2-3	TGTGCCAGCAGCCCCTCGGTTTCGAGCGGCGGTACGCAGTATTTT	CASSPSVSSGGTQYF
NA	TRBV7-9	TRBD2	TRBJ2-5	TGTGCCAGCAGCTTAGAGCGACTAGCGGAGACCCAGTACTTC	CASSLERLAETQYF
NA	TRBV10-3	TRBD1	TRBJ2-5	TGTGCCATCAGTCGGAATAAGCCGGGACAGGGGCCGAGGGAGACCCAGTACTTC	CAISRNKPGQGPRETQYF
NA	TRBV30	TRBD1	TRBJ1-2	TGTGCCTGGAGTGTGAAACAGGGGCATGGCTACACCTTC	CAWSVKQGHGYTF
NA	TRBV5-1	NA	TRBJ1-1	TGCGCCAGCAGCTTGGGTATGAACACTGAAGCTTTCTTT	CASSLGMNTEAFF
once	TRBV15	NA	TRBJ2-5	TGTGCCACCAGCGTACTTGGGCCCACTTCGGAGACCCAGTACTTC	CATSVLGPTSETQYF
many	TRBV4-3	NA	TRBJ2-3	TGCGCCAGCAGCCAAGAGCGGCGGGACAGCCTCACAGATACGCAGTATTTT	CASSQERRDSLTDTQYF